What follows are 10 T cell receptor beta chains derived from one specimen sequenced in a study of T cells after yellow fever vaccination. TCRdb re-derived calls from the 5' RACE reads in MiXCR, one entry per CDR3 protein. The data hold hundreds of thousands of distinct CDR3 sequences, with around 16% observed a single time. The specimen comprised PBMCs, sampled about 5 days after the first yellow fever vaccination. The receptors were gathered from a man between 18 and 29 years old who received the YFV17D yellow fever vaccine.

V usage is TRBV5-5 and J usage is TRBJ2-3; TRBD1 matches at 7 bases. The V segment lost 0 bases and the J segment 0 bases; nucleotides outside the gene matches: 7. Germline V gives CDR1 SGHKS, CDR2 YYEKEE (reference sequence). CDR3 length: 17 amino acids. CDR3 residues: CASSLAPGQSSTDTQYF. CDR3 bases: TGTGCCAGCAGCTTGGCCCCGGGACAGTCTAGCACAGATACGCAGTATTTT.

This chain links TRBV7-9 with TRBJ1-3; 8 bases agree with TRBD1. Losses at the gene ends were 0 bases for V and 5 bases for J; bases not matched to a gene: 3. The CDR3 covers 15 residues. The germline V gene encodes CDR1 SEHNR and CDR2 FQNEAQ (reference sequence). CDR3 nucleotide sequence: TGTGCCAGCAGCTTAGCCGGGACAGGTCGAAACACCATATATTTT. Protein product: CASSLAGTGRNTIYF.

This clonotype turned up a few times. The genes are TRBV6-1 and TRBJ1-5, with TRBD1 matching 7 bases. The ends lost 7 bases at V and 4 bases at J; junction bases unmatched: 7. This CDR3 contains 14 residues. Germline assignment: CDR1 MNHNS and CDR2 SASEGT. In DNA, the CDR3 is TGTGCCAGCACTAGACAGGGCCCAAATCAGCCCCAGCATTTT. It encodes CASTRQGPNQPQHF.

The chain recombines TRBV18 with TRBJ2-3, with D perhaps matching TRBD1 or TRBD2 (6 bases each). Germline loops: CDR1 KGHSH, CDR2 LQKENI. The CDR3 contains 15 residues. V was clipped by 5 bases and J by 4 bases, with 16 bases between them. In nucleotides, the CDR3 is TGTGCCAGCTCAACCGGGACTCAGGGGTCAGATACGCAGTATTTT. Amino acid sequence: CASSTGTQGSDTQYF.

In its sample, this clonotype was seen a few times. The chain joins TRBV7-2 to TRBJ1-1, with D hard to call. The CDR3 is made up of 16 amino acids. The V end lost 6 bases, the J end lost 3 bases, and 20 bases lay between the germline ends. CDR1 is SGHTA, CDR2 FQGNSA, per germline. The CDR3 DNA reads TGTGCCAGCAGTTTCCTATCCTTAGTGGGTTACACTGAAGCTTTCTTT. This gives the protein CASSFLSLVGYTEAFF.

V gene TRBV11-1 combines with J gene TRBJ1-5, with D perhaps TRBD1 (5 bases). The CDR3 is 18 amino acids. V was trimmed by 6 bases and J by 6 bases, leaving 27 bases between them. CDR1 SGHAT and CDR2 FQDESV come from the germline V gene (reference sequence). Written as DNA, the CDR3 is TGTGCCAGCAGGCACCAAGAGAGGGGTTTAGGGCCTCGTCAGCCCCAGCATTTT. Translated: CASRHQERGLGPRQPQHF. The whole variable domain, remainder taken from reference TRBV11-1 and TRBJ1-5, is EAEVAQSPRYKITEKSQAVAFWCDPISGHATLYWYRQILGQGPELLVQFQDESVVDDSQLPKDRFSAERLKGVDSTLKIQPAELGDSAMYLCASRHQERGLGPRQPQHFGDGTRLSIL.

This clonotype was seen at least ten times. CDR3 sequence reads: CASSRGETEAFF. The CDR3 nucleotides are TGTGCCAGCAGTAGGGGCGAGACTGAAGCTTTCTTT. V usage is TRBV6-5 and J usage is TRBJ1-1; TRBD1 might be the D (5 bases). Trimming pared 5 bases from V and 5 bases from J, leaving 9 bases between. The CDR3 runs to 12 residues. The germline V gene encodes CDR1 MNHEY and CDR2 SVGAGI.

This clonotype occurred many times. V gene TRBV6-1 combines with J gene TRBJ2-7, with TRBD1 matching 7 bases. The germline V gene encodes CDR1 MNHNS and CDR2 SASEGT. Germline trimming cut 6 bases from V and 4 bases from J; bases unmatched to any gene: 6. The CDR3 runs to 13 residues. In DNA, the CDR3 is TGTGCCAGCAGCTTGGGACAGAGATACGAGCAGTACTTC. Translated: CASSLGQRYEQYF.

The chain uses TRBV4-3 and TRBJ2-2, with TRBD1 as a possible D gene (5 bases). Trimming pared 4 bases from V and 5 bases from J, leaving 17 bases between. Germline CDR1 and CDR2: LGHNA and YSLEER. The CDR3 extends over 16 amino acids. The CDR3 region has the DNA TGCGCCAGCAGCCCTTCGTGGGGCAGCGCAACCGGGGAGCTGTTTTTT. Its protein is CASSPSWGSATGELFF.

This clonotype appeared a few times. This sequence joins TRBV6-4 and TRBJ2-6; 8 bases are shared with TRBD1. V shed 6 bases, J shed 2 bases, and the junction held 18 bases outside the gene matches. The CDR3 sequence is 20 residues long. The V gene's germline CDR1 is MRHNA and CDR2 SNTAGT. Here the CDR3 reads CASRTDRGLKRGPGANVLTF. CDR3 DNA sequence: TGTGCCAGCAGGACCGACAGGGGTTTAAAAAGAGGGCCTGGGGCCAACGTCCTGACTTTC.